The clone carrying this T cell receptor (beta chain) was detected only a few times. This sample stems from a study of response to subunit inactivated influenza vaccine. Germline CDR1 and CDR2: DFQATT and SNEGSKA (reference sequence). This CDR3 region has 14 residues. J gave up 5 bases and V 6 bases, and 11 bases lay outside the gene matches. TCRdb analysed the RT-PCR reads with MiXCR anew, one entry per CDR3 protein. Counted here are about 620,000 distinct CDR3 sequences, around 11% occurring once; the ten biggest clones make up approximately 11%. In addition, the sample was reused for a study of T cells expressing NK-cell markers. As that study records: 5'RACE template switching built TCR beta cDNA with unique molecular identifiers. A range of roughly 1.0-8% of CD8+ T cells consisted of dominant NKG2C+ clonotypes in several donors.

The TCR comes from a man aged 50-60 years who received an inactivated influenza vaccine. This rearrangement joins TRBV20-1 to TRBJ2-3; 7 bases map to TRBD2. The source material was PBMCs from blood, sampled on the day of vaccination. The CDR3 DNA is TGCAGTGCGGGTGGGAGCGGGGTGAGAGATACGCAGTATTTT. It codes for CSAGGSGVRDTQYF.